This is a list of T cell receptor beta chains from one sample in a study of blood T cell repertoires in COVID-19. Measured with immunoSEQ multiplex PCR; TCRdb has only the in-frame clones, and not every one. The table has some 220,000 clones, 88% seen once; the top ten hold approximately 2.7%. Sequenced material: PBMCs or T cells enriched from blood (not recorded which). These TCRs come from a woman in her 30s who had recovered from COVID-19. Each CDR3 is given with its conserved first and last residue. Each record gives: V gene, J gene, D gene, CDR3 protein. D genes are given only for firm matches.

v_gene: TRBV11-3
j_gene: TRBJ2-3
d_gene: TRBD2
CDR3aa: CASSHKSGGAFGTQYF

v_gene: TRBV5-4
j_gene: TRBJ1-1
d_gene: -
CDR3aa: CASSFPEGTEAFF

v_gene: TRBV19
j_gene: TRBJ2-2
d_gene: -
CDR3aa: CASSSQANTGELFF

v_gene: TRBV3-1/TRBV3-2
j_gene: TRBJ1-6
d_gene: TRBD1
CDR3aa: CASSQVPDRDHNSPLHF

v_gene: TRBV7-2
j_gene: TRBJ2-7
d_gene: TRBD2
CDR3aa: CASSLIGGAPYEQYF

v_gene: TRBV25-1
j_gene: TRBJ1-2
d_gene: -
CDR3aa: CASSENSHYGYTF

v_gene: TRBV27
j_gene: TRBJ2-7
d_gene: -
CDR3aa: CASSLGQGLRREQYF

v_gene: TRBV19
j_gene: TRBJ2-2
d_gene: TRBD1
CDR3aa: CASSPGQGLESGELFF

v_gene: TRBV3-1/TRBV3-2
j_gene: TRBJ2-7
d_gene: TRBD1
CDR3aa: CASRGWTGDNEQYF

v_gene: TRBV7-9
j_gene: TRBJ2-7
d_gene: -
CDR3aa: CASSPNRVREQYF

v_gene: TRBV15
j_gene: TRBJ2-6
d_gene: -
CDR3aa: CATSFPGGGSGANVLTF

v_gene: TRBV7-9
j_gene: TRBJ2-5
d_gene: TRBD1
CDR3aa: CASNPLGTGEETQYF

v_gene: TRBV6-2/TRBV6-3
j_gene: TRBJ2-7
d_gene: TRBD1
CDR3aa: CASSAGQDLPYEQYF

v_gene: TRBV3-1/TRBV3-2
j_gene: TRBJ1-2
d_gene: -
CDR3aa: CASRAQGSNYGYTF

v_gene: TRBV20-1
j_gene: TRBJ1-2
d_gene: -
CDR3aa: CSARTDGGYTF